The 32 T cell receptor beta chains given below trace back to one sample, sequenced in a study of T cells of healthy individuals. TCRdb redid the calling of the 5' RACE reads with MiXCR, one entry per CDR3 protein. This table holds around 90,000 distinct CDR3 sequences, about 4.8% found once. These receptors came from a female donor in good health.

The rearrangement uses TRBV9 and TRBJ2-2; D remains ambiguous. This CDR3 has 14 amino acids. Germline CDR1 is SGDLS and CDR2 is YYNGEE. V lost 5 bases, J lost 8 bases, and 16 bases lay in between. CDR3 in DNA: TGTGCCAGCAGGAACAGTCAGGCAACTGGGGAGCTGTTTTTT. It codes for CASRNSQATGELFF.

V gene TRBV7-2 combines with J gene TRBJ2-5; D perhaps matches TRBD1 (5 bases). V was shortened by 4 bases and J by 4 bases, with 10 bases between the two germline ends. Germline V CDR1 and CDR2: SGHTA, FQGNSA. The CDR3 is made up of 13 amino acids. This CDR3 is CASSSDSRETQYF. The CDR3 nucleotides are TGTGCCAGCAGCTCCGACAGTAGAGAGACCCAGTACTTC.

This clonotype was seen ten or more times. The chain recombines TRBV6-6 with TRBJ2-3; maybe TRBD1 (5 bases). The V and J ends lost 6 bases and 1 base respectively, with 8 bases between them. The CDR3 runs 13 residues. The germline gives CDR1 MNHNY, CDR2 SVGAGI (reference sequence). This CDR3 is CASSTTGTDTQYF. In nucleotides, the CDR3 is TGTGCCAGCAGCACGACAGGCACAGATACGCAGTATTTT.

The V gene is TRBV4-1, the J gene TRBJ2-1; 8 bases line up with TRBD2. V was clipped by 1 base and J by 2 bases; unmatched bases: 10. Germline V gene lookup returns CDR1 MGHRA and CDR2 YSYEKL. The CDR3 runs 18 residues. The CDR3 nucleotides read TGCGCCAGCAGCCAAGGGCTAGCGGGCCTCTCCCCCTACAATGAGCAGTTCTTC. Protein product: CASSQGLAGLSPYNEQFF.

This clonotype showed up many times. The chain has TRBV6-5 and TRBJ2-5, with 14 bases identical to TRBD2. CDR3 length: 17 residues. Looked up from germline, CDR1 is MNHEY and CDR2 is SVGAGI. The junction had 10 bases not matched to a gene; V was cut back by 5 bases and J by 5 bases. The CDR3 DNA reads as TGTGCCAGCAGTCCCGGGACTAGCGGGAGTCGGGGTGAGACCCAGTACTTC. Amino acid sequence: CASSPGTSGSRGETQYF.

This clonotype was detected many times. V usage is TRBV4-3 and J usage is TRBJ2-5, with D possibly being TRBD1 or TRBD2 (6 bases each). Trimming took off 4 bases at V and 4 bases at J, with 10 bases between the two ends. The CDR3 loop spans 13 amino acids. Per the germline V gene, CDR1 is LGHNA and CDR2 is YSLEER. The CDR3 nucleotides are TGCGCCAGCAGCCGAGGGGGGCGAGAGACCCAGTACTTC. It translates to CASSRGGRETQYF.

The chain is built from TRBV28 and TRBJ2-2; 7 bases line up with TRBD2. This CDR3 is 17 amino acids long. Trimming took 5 bases from V and 1 from J; bases not matched to a gene: 10. Germline V gene sequence: CDR1 MDHEN, CDR2 SYDVKM. CDR3 in amino acids: CASSPSLGGGNTGELFF. The DNA for the CDR3 is TGTGCCAGCAGTCCCTCCTTGGGCGGGGGGAACACCGGGGAGCTGTTTTTT.

This clonotype came up a few times. The rearrangement uses TRBV4-1 and TRBJ1-2, with D perhaps matching TRBD1 (5 bases). The CDR3 is made up of 15 amino acids. Germline CDR1 and CDR2: MGHRA and YSYEKL. Trimming pared 0 bases from V and 2 bases from J, leaving 10 bases between. Here the CDR3 DNA reads TGCGCCAGCAGCCAAGATATGAGGGGAAACTATGGCTACACCTTC. Translated, it gives CASSQDMRGNYGYTF.

This clonotype was found many times. The gene calls are TRBV20-1 and TRBJ1-2, with D perhaps matching TRBD1 (6 bases). The CDR3 contains 14 residues. Looked up from germline, CDR1 is DFQATT and CDR2 is SNEGSKA (reference sequence). Trimming left V 0 bases short and J 4 bases short, with 12 bases between. CDR3 in amino acids: CSARDRGILYGYTF. The CDR3 DNA follows: TGCAGTGCTAGAGACAGGGGAATCCTCTATGGCTACACCTTC.

This clonotype occurred many times. The chain is built from TRBV6-6 and TRBJ2-7; D may match TRBD1 or TRBD2 (5 bases each). Germline V gene sequence: CDR1 MNHNY, CDR2 SVGAGI (reference sequence). This CDR3 is built from 16 residues. Trimming pared 0 bases from V and 1 base from J, leaving 13 bases between. CDR3 residues: CASSYSARGPSYEQYF. CDR3 bases: TGTGCCAGCAGTTACTCGGCCCGGGGACCGTCCTACGAGCAGTACTTC.

This clonotype came up many times. The gene calls are TRBV19 and TRBJ1-1; TRBD1 is a possible D gene (5 bases). Germline CDR1 LNHDA, CDR2 SQIVND (reference sequence). Trimming pared 2 bases from V and 1 base from J, leaving 14 bases between. CDR3 size: 16 residues. The CDR3 DNA is TGTGCCAGTAGTATATGGGGCCCAGAAGGGAACACTGAAGCTTTCTTT. This sequence encodes CASSIWGPEGNTEAFF.

This clonotype has at least ten counts. The chain uses TRBV2 and TRBJ2-7, with D possibly being TRBD1 (6 bases). From germline, CDR1 is SNHLY and CDR2 FYNNEI. Trimming took off 6 bases at V and 3 bases at J, with 6 bases between the two ends. This CDR3 comprises 11 residues. The CDR3 is CASRQGYEQYF. The CDR3, as DNA: TGTGCCAGCAGACAGGGCTACGAGCAGTACTTC.

There are many counts of this clonotype. V is TRBV7-2 and J is TRBJ2-3; no definite D call. Looked up from germline, CDR1 is SGHTA and CDR2 is FQGNSA. This CDR3 is 15 amino acids long. Trimming pared 5 bases from V and 5 bases from J, leaving 17 bases between. DNA of the CDR3: TGTGCCAGCAGCCCCAACACTGCTTCAGGAGATACGCAGTATTTT. It codes for CASSPNTASGDTQYF.

This clonotype was found a few times. V is TRBV5-4 and J is TRBJ2-7; the D gene is possibly TRBD1 (6 bases). CDR3 length: 14 residues. Germline lookup yields CDR1 SGHNT and CDR2 YYREEE (reference sequence). Trimming took 4 bases from V and 2 from J, leaving 13 bases between them. DNA of the CDR3: TGTGCCAGCAGCCTTCAGGGGCAGACCTACGAGCAGTACTTC. Its translation: CASSLQGQTYEQYF.

A few counts support this clonotype. The chain employs TRBV28 and TRBJ1-2; unclear D gene. This CDR3 comprises 13 residues. Germline CDR1 MDHEN, CDR2 SYDVKM. The V end was cut by 5 bases, the J end by 6 bases, with 13 bases between. In DNA, the CDR3 is TGTGCCAGCAGTCCCCCTCCAAGCCATGGCTACACCTTC. It is translated as CASSPPPSHGYTF.

This clonotype occurred many times. V usage is TRBV7-8 and J usage is TRBJ2-5; 9 nucleotides agree with TRBD2. V shed 7 bases and J 7 bases; nucleotides not matched to a gene: 13. Germline loops: CDR1 SGHVS, CDR2 FQNEAQ. The CDR3 loop spans 15 amino acids. Here the CDR3 reads CASTPPGLAGGTQYF. In DNA form, the CDR3 reads TGTGCCAGCACACCTCCGGGACTAGCCGGTGGGACCCAGTACTTC.

This clonotype occurred many times. The V gene is TRBV6-7, the J gene TRBJ2-5; D uncertain. TRBV6-7 is marked as an open reading frame, function uncertain. This CDR3 is built from 12 residues. V gave up 2 bases and J gave up 6 bases, with 7 bases separating them. The CDR3 bases are TGTGCCAGCAGTTACGGCGGTAAGACCCAGTACTTC. Translated: CASSYGGKTQYF.

This clonotype has ten or more counts. The V gene is TRBV11-2, the J gene TRBJ2-2; TRBD2 matches 12 bases. J lost 4 bases, V lost 1 base, and 4 bases had no gene match. Germline CDR1 and CDR2: SGHAT and FQNNGV. The CDR3 runs 17 residues. CDR3 sequence (DNA): TGTGCCAGCAGCTTAGCCCTAGCGGGAGGGCCCACCGGGGAGCTGTTTTTT. It encodes CASSLALAGGPTGELFF.

This clonotype occurred a few times. The chain carries TRBV9 and TRBJ2-2, with 10 bases that match TRBD2. The CDR3 runs 16 residues. The V gene's germline CDR1 is SGDLS and CDR2 YYNGEE. The trim removed 3 bases at V and 4 bases at J, leaving 6 bases unmatched. CDR3 DNA: TGTGCCAGCAGCGCCCCTAGCGGGAGTTCCACCGGGGAGCTGTTTTTT. Translating gives CASSAPSGSSTGELFF.

This clonotype was found a few times. The chain links TRBV12-3 or TRBV12-4 to TRBJ2-3, with 9 bases fitting TRBD1. V shed 4 bases and J 0 bases; nucleotides not matched to a gene: 11. The CDR3 runs 18 residues. CDR3 nucleotide sequence: TGTGCCAGCAGTTCTGGAGTACAGGGGGCCTCTAGCACAGATACGCAGTATTTT. Its protein is CASSSGVQGASSTDTQYF.

Many counts were recorded for this clonotype. V gene TRBV6-5 combines with J gene TRBJ2-3, with a weak D call TRBD2 (6 bases). This CDR3 region has 15 residues. The V gene lost 0 bases and the J gene lost 3 bases, with 10 bases spanning the gap. CDR1 and CDR2 from the germline V gene are MNHEY and SVGAGI. This CDR3 is CASSYSGGLTDTQYF. DNA for the CDR3: TGTGCCAGCAGTTACTCTGGGGGGTTGACAGATACGCAGTATTTT.

This clonotype was counted between two and nine times. This chain connects TRBV28 to TRBJ2-7; 10 bases agree with TRBD2. Per the germline V gene, CDR1 is MDHEN and CDR2 is SYDVKM. Trimming took 5 bases from V and 4 from J; bases not matched to a gene: 8. The CDR3 extends over 15 amino acids. CDR3: CASSQSGRADYEQYF. CDR3 coding DNA: TGTGCCAGCAGTCAAAGCGGGAGGGCCGATTACGAGCAGTACTTC. The full variable domain, rest sourced from reference TRBV28 and TRBJ2-7, is DVKVTQSSRYLVKRTGEKVFLECVQDMDHENMFWYRQDPGLGLRLIYFSYDVKMKEKGDIPEGYSVSREKKERFSLILESASTNQTSMYLCASSQSGRADYEQYFGPGTRLTVT.

By share of the sample, this clonotype is medium-sized. In DNA, the CDR3 is TGCGCCACCCCGCGACAGGGAGGAGGGACCCAGTACTTC. It codes for CATPRQGGGTQYF. This chain joins TRBV5-1 and TRBJ2-5; TRBD1 is a possible D gene (7 bases). From germline, CDR1 is SGHRS and CDR2 YFSETQ. Trimming pared 9 bases from V and 7 bases from J, leaving 19 bases between. This CDR3 is 13 amino acids long.

Concerning this clonotype itself: A much larger clone sits a single nucleotide away, making a read error possible. Lacking the conserved final phenylalanine or tryptophan, this CDR3 likely reflects a read error. The chain couples TRBV12-3 or TRBV12-4 to TRBJ2-3; D is ambiguous. Trimming shortened V by 4 bases and J by 7 bases, and 9 bases separated the two germline ends. This CDR3 has 12 residues. CDR3 in amino acids: CASSSATHTQYL. CDR3 bases: TGTGCCAGCAGTTCCGCGACCCATACGCAGTATCTT.

This clonotype showed up many times. This chain links TRBV3-1 with TRBJ2-3; the D is unclear. Germline loops: CDR1 LGHDT, CDR2 YNNKEL (reference sequence). The V end lost 5 bases, the J end lost 2 bases, and 11 bases lay between the germline ends. The CDR3 covers 14 residues. The CDR3 bases are TGTGCCAGCAGCTACGGATCGTACACAGATACGCAGTATTTT. Its translation: CASSYGSYTDTQYF.

Many counts were recorded for this clonotype. This rearrangement joins TRBV20-1 to TRBJ1-1; 8 bases are a match to TRBD1. The length of the CDR3 is 14 residues. Unmatched junction bases numbered 10, after V lost 8 bases and J lost 2 bases. CDR1 and CDR2 (germline): DFQATT, SNEGSKA (reference sequence). This CDR3 reads CSPRGRGLNTEAFF. CDR3 in DNA: TGCAGTCCCCGGGGCAGGGGGCTTAACACTGAAGCTTTCTTT.

This clonotype has more than one count but fewer than ten. V usage is TRBV7-9 and J usage is TRBJ1-4, with D maybe TRBD1 (6 bases). The germline V gene encodes CDR1 SEHNR and CDR2 FQNEAQ (reference sequence). The CDR3 loop spans 15 amino acids. Trimming cost V 5 bases and J 12 bases, with 22 bases left between them. CDR3 in amino acids: CASSPPGTWVRELFF. The CDR3 DNA is TGTGCCAGCAGCCCGCCCGGGACATGGGTTAGGGAACTGTTTTTT. Full variable domain (missing parts from reference TRBV7-9 and TRBJ1-4): DTGVSQNPRHKITKRGQNVTFRCDPISEHNRLYWYRQTLGQGPEFLTYFQNEAQLEKSRLLSDRFSAERPKGSFSTLEIQRTEQGDSAMYLCASSPPGTWVRELFFGSGTQLSVL.

There are many counts of this clonotype. The chain uses TRBV20-1 and TRBJ2-7; D is unresolved. Trimming took off 6 bases at V and 4 bases at J, with 19 bases between the two ends. Germline V lookup: CDR1 DFQATT, CDR2 SNEGSKA (reference sequence). CDR3 size: 14 residues. CDR3: CSAFRRAREYEQYF. DNA for the CDR3: TGCAGTGCCTTTAGAAGGGCTAGGGAATACGAGCAGTACTTC.

Many counts were recorded for this clonotype. This rearrangement joins TRBV20-1 to TRBJ1-4; TRBD1 agrees at 8 bases. This CDR3 contains 12 residues. V shed 5 bases, J shed 8 bases, and the junction held 4 bases outside the gene matches. Germline CDR1 and CDR2: DFQATT and SNEGSKA (reference sequence). CDR3 amino acids: CSARQGYEKLFF. The CDR3, as DNA: TGCAGTGCTCGACAGGGGTACGAAAAACTGTTTTTT.

This rearrangement joins TRBV11-2 to TRBJ1-1; 7 bases are a match to TRBD1. This CDR3 region has 20 residues. V shed 4 bases, J shed 5 bases, and the junction held 25 bases outside the gene matches. Per the germline V gene, CDR1 is SGHAT and CDR2 is FQNNGV. This CDR3 is CASSYRGGHRGESERTEAFF. In DNA form, the CDR3 reads TGTGCCAGCAGCTACCGCGGCGGGCACAGGGGCGAGTCTGAAAGGACTGAAGCTTTCTTT.

This clonotype has a handful of counts. This chain uses TRBV28 with TRBJ1-2; D is unclear. The CDR3 runs to 14 residues. In germline, CDR1 is MDHEN, CDR2 SYDVKM. Trimming took off 6 bases at V and 4 bases at J, with 15 bases between the two ends. This CDR3 reads CASRIGETVYGYTF. CDR3 sequence (DNA): TGTGCCAGCAGAATTGGAGAAACCGTCTATGGCTACACCTTC.

This clonotype appeared a few times. The chain couples TRBV28 to TRBJ2-7; perhaps TRBD1 as D (5 bases). This CDR3 contains 13 residues. Germline V gene lookup returns CDR1 MDHEN and CDR2 SYDVKM. V lost 5 bases and J lost 4, with 12 bases in between. The CDR3 here is CASSPGLRYEQYF. The CDR3 DNA sequence: TGTGCCAGCAGTCCAGGGTTGAGGTACGAGCAGTACTTC.